One sample yielded the 20 T cell receptor beta chains listed below, sequenced in a study of blood T cell repertoires in COVID-19. The repertoire was sequenced with immunoSEQ multiplex PCR; TCRdb's copy has only in-frame clones and lacks some. Here the sample spans tens of thousands of clones, around 80% being singletons. Sample: peripheral blood. The source of these receptors is a man older than 75 with active or convalescent COVID-19.

The V call is TRBV5-8, the J call TRBJ1-2; 7 positions agree with TRBD1. With 1 base clipped from V and 4 bases from J, the junction kept 4 bases outside the gene matches. Germline lookup yields CDR1 SGHTS and CDR2 YDEGEE. CDR3 length equals 14 residues. The CDR3 DNA reads as TGTGCCAGCAGCTTGTCCGGGACAGTCTATGGCTACACCTTC. Its protein product is CASSLSGTVYGYTF.

This chain connects TRBV11-2 to TRBJ2-7; no firm D call. Trimming stripped 0 bases from V and 6 bases from J, with 3 bases between. CDR1 is SGHAT, CDR2 FQNNGV, per germline. The CDR3 runs 11 residues. In nucleotides, the CDR3 is TGTGCCAGCAGCTTAGACGTCGAGCAGTACTTC. Protein sequence: CASSLDVEQYF.

This clone was recorded once. The chain recombines TRBV29-1 with TRBJ2-7; TRBD2 is a possible D gene (6 bases). The germline V gene encodes CDR1 SQVTM and CDR2 ANQGSEA. V lost 7 bases and J 1 base, leaving 14 bases between the germline ends. The CDR3 is 13 amino acids. The CDR3 region is CSATKGGSYEQYF. DNA of the CDR3: TGCAGCGCAACCAAGGGAGGTTCCTACGAGCAGTACTTC.

The rearrangement uses TRBV28 and TRBJ1-1; TRBD1 might be the D (5 bases). The CDR3 is 13 amino acids. With 1 base removed from V and 7 bases from J, the gap between germline ends came to 10 bases. Germline-derived CDR1 and CDR2 are MDHEN and SYDVKM. The CDR3 here is CASSLSGLNEAFF. Written as DNA, the CDR3 is TGTGCCAGCAGTTTATCAGGGTTGAATGAAGCTTTCTTT.

Worth noting for this clone: The CDR3 does not end in the conserved phenylalanine or tryptophan, so this is likely a read error. No DNA is shown, since the ends of the CDR3 on it are uncertain; the CDR3 is the one TCRdb lists. This rearrangement joins TRBV27 to TRBJ1-1. Germline V lookup: CDR1 MNHEY, CDR2 SMNVEV (reference sequence). Including both end residues, the CDR3 is 13 amino acids long. This CDR3 is CASSLAGGRRLIL.

This clone was detected only a few times. The gene calls are TRBV9 and TRBJ1-2; 8 nucleotides agree with TRBD1. This CDR3 region has 14 residues. J gave up 8 bases and V 3 bases, and 9 bases lay outside the gene matches. The germline gives CDR1 SGDLS, CDR2 YYNGEE. The CDR3 DNA follows: TGTGCCAGCAGCGCTAATAACAGGGGGGACGGCTACACCTTC. Its translation is CASSANNRGDGYTF.

About this clone itself: At the DNA level, this CDR3 is encoded by other sequences in the same sample as well. J is TRBJ2-7 and V is TRBV5-1; a weak D match, TRBD1 (8 bases). The V gene's germline CDR1 is SGHRS and CDR2 YFSETQ. Trimming took off 4 bases at V and 1 base at J, with 12 bases between the two ends. This CDR3 contains 14 residues. CDR3 DNA: TGCGCCAGCAGCAGCGGGACAGGATCCTACGAGCAGTACTTC. This translates into CASSSGTGSYEQYF.

CDR3 amino acids: CASSITQGNTEAFF. As DNA, the CDR3 is TGTGCCAGCAGCATTACCCAGGGGAACACTGAAGCTTTCTTT. This rearrangement joins TRBV7-2 to TRBJ1-1; tentative D call: TRBD1 (5 bases). V was clipped by 5 bases and J by 1 base, with 11 bases between them. There are 14 residues in the CDR3. In germline, CDR1 is SGHTA, CDR2 FQGNSA.

The V call is TRBV15, the J call TRBJ2-5, with 7 nucleotides matching TRBD1. J was trimmed by 5 bases and V by 0 bases; bases with no gene match: 12. Germline V CDR1 and CDR2: LNHNV, YYDKDF (reference sequence). The length of the CDR3 is 17 residues. The CDR3 is CATSRDISQGSFETQYF. DNA for the CDR3: TGTGCCACCAGCAGAGATATTTCACAGGGGAGTTTTGAGACCCAGTACTTC.

This chain's CDR3 is CASSYATSGASSAYF. The CDR3 region has the DNA TGTGCCAGCAGTTACGCTACTAGCGGGGCGTCGTCGGCGTACTTC. The V gene is TRBV6-2 or TRBV6-3, the J gene TRBJ2-7, with 10 bases identical to TRBD2. The CDR3 length is 15 residues. CDR1 and CDR2 (germline): MNHEY, SVGEGT. The V gene end was trimmed by 2 bases and the J gene end by 12 bases; junction bases not matched to a gene: 13.

J is TRBJ1-1 and V is TRBV7-9, with D perhaps matching TRBD1 (6 bases). The CDR3 runs to 13 residues. The V end was cut by 6 bases, the J end by 1 base, with 9 bases between. Germline CDR1 is SEHNR and CDR2 is FQNEAQ (reference sequence). CDR3 nucleotide sequence: TGTGCCAGCAGGTCACAGGGGAACACTGAAGCTTTCTTT. Protein sequence: CASRSQGNTEAFF.

This clone was picked up one time. The chain recombines TRBV19 with TRBJ1-5, with a weak D call TRBD1 (6 bases). The V end lost 3 bases, the J end lost 0 bases, and 12 bases lay between the germline ends. The CDR3 contains 16 residues. Looked up from germline, CDR1 is LNHDA and CDR2 is SQIVND (reference sequence). The CDR3 coding sequence is TGTGCCAGTAGTATGGGACAACACCTTAGCAATCAGCCCCAGCATTTT. This translates into CASSMGQHLSNQPQHF.

The rearrangement joins TRBV10-3 to TRBJ2-2; D ambiguous. Germline assignment: CDR1 ENHRY and CDR2 SYGVKD. CDR3 size: 15 residues. The germline V and J ends were trimmed by 5 bases and 5 bases, with 15 bases remaining between them. The chain's CDR3 is CAISNYAADTGELFF. In DNA, the CDR3 is TGTGCCATCAGTAACTACGCGGCAGATACCGGGGAGCTGTTTTTT.

The V and J genes are TRBV11-2 and TRBJ1-2; weak D call: TRBD1 (5 bases). Trimming pared 4 bases from V and 4 bases from J, leaving 7 bases between. The CDR3 totals 12 residues. The germline gives CDR1 SGHAT, CDR2 FQNNGV. CDR3 in amino acids: CASSSQGYGYTF. CDR3 sequence (DNA): TGTGCCAGCAGCTCGCAGGGCTATGGCTACACCTTC.

CDR3 sequence reads: CASSSIAGNGYTF. Written as DNA, the CDR3 is TGTGCCAGCAGCTCAATAGCGGGTAATGGCTACACCTTC. The rearrangement joins TRBV11-1 to TRBJ1-2, with no clear D. Deletions cut 4 bases from V and 6 bases from J, with 12 bases between. Germline V gene sequence: CDR1 SGHAT, CDR2 FQDESV (reference sequence). This CDR3 is 13 amino acids long. Full variable domain (missing parts from reference TRBV11-1 and TRBJ1-2): EAEVAQSPRYKITEKSQAVAFWCDPISGHATLYWYRQILGQGPELLVQFQDESVVDDSQLPKDRFSAERLKGVDSTLKIQPAELGDSAMYLCASSSIAGNGYTFGSGTRLTVV.

This clone appeared a single time. The genes are TRBV7-8 and TRBJ1-6, with 7 positions matching TRBD1. CDR3 length: 16 amino acids. Trimming removed 5 bases from V and 4 bases from J; junction bases left unmatched: 8. From germline, CDR1 is SGHVS and CDR2 FQNEAQ. The CDR3 coding sequence is TGTGCCAGCAGCCCGAGGACAGGCGGGTATAATTCACCCCTCCACTTT. It translates to CASSPRTGGYNSPLHF.

This clone was counted only a few times. CDR3 sequence (DNA): TGTGCCATCAGTGCCGCCAGGCAGAGGAACACCGGGGAGCTGTTTTTT. Protein product: CAISAARQRNTGELFF. The chain is built from TRBV10-3 and TRBJ2-2; D is uncertain. Germline V gene lookup returns CDR1 ENHRY and CDR2 SYGVKD. CDR3 size: 16 residues. V dropped 4 bases and J dropped 1 base, with 13 bases sitting between them.

The chain joins TRBV7-9 to TRBJ2-1, with D possibly TRBD1 on 6 matching bases. V dropped 3 bases and J dropped 4 bases, with 10 bases sitting between them. The germline gives CDR1 SEHNR, CDR2 FQNEAQ (reference sequence). The CDR3 runs to 14 residues. CDR3: CASSFRTVYNEQFF. The CDR3 nucleotides are TGTGCCAGCAGCTTCCGGACAGTGTACAATGAGCAGTTCTTC.

The chain uses TRBV9 and TRBJ2-6, with no clear D. The length of the CDR3 is 18 residues. Germline V CDR1 and CDR2: SGDLS, YYNGEE. V lost 6 bases and J 2 bases, leaving 21 bases between the germline ends. The CDR3 DNA reads as TGTGCCAGCACCCCCTCTGGTGGGCTTGCAGCTGGGGCCAACGTCCTGACTTTC. This sequence encodes CASTPSGGLAAGANVLTF. Based on the CDR3 plus reference TRBV9 and TRBJ2-6, the full variable domain is DSGVTQTPKHLITATGQRVTLRCSPRSGDLSVYWYQQSLDQGLQFLIQYYNGEERAKGNILERFSAQQFPDLHSELNLSSLELGDSALYFCASTPSGGLAAGANVLTFGAGSRLTVL.

This chain uses TRBV18 with TRBJ1-3; 7 bases are shared with TRBD1. Germline CDR1 reads KGHSH; CDR2 reads LQKENI. CDR3 length: 15 amino acids. J gave up 3 bases and V 3 bases, and 5 bases lay outside the gene matches. The DNA of the CDR3 is TGTGCCAGCTCACCGGACAGGACTAATGGAAACACCATATATTTT. It yields the protein CASSPDRTNGNTIYF.